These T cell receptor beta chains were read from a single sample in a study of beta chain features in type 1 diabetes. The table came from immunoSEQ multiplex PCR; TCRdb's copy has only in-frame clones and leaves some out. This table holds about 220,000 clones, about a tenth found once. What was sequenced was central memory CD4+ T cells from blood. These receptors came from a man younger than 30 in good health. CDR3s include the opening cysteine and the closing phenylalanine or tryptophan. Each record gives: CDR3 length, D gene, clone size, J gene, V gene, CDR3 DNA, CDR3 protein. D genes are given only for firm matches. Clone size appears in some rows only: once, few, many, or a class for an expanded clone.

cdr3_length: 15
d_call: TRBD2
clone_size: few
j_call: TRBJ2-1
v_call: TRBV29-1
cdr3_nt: TGCAGCGTTGAAGATCACCGGGAGGGCCTGGGTGAGCAGTTCTTC
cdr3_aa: CSVEDHREGLGEQFF

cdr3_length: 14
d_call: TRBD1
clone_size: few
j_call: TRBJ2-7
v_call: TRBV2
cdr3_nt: TGTGCCAGCACTCCCGGGACAGGGGTCTACGAGCAGTACTTC
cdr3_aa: CASTPGTGVYEQYF

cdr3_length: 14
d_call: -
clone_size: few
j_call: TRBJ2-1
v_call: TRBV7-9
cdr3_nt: TGTGCCAGCAGCTTATTCCAAGGGAACAATGAGCAGTTCTTC
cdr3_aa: CASSLFQGNNEQFF

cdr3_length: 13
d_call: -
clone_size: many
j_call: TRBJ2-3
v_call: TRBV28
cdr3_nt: TGTGCCAGCAGAAGTGAAAGCACAGATACGCAGTATTTT
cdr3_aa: CASRSESTDTQYF

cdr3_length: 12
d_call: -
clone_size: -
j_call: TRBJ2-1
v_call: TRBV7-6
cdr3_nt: TGTGCCAGCAGCTTACAACCCAATGAGCAGTTCTTC
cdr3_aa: CASSLQPNEQFF

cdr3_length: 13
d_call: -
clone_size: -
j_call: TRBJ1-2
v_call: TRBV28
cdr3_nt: TGTGCCAGCAGGTCAGGGGTTTGGTGGGGCTACACCTTC
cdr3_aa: CASRSGVWWGYTF

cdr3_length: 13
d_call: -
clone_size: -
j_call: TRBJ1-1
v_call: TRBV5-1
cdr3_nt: TGCGCCAGCAGCTCACAGGGGAACACTGAAGCTTTCTTT
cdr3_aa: CASSSQGNTEAFF

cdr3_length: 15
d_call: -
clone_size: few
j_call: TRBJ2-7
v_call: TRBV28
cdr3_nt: TGTGCCAGCAGCACCCCCGGGGGCCGCGTCTACGAGCAGTACTTC
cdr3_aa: CASSTPGGRVYEQYF

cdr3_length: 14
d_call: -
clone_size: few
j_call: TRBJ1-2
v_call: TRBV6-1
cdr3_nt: TGTGCCAGCAGTGAAGCCGGGCCCACCTATGGCTACACCTTC
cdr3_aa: CASSEAGPTYGYTF

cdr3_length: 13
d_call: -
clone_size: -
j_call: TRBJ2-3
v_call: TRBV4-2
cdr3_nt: TGTGCCAGCAGCCAAGATAGATCAGATACGCAGTATTTT
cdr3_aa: CASSQDRSDTQYF

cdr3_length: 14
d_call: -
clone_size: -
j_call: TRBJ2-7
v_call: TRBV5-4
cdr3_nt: TGTGCCAGCAGCCAGAGTAGAGTCTCCCACGAGCAGTACTTC
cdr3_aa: CASSQSRVSHEQYF